What follows are 8 T cell receptor beta chains derived from one specimen sequenced in a study of cytomegalovirus exposure and HLA in healthy donors. Only in-frame clones appear in the TCRdb table, and some are missing; sequencing was by immunoSEQ multiplex PCR. Found here are some 250,000 clones, nearly 90% of them singletons; the top ten hold 0.37%. Sequencing was done on a sample of PBMCs. The receptor set was obtained from a woman aged 18-29 years in good health and CMV-seronegative.

This clone was counted a few times. This chain's CDR3 is CASSLGQNTEAFF. The CDR3 DNA follows: TGTGCCAGCAGCTTAGGACAGAACACTGAAGCTTTCTTT. This rearrangement joins TRBV7-9 to TRBJ1-1; D ambiguous. This CDR3 contains 13 residues. With 1 base removed from V and 1 base from J, the gap between germline ends came to 4 bases. The germline CDR1 and CDR2 sequences are SEHNR and FQNEAQ (reference sequence).

V gene TRBV2 combines with J gene TRBJ2-5; a weak D match, TRBD1 (5 bases). V shed 6 bases and J shed 5 bases, with 16 bases lying between them. This CDR3 contains 14 residues. Germline V gives CDR1 SNHLY, CDR2 FYNNEI. CDR3 in DNA: TGTGCCAGCAGGATCAGGGAAGCCGGGGAGACCCAGTACTTC. It is translated as CASRIREAGETQYF.

The rearrangement joins TRBV7-9 to TRBJ1-2, with 9 nucleotides matching TRBD1. Germline CDR1 is SEHNR and CDR2 is FQNEAQ (reference sequence). Unmatched junction bases numbered 6, after V lost 5 bases and J lost 2 bases. This CDR3 is built from 15 residues. DNA for the CDR3: TGTGCCAGCAGCAAAACAGGGGGCGCGAACTATGGCTACACCTTC. Protein sequence: CASSKTGGANYGYTF.

CDR3 coding DNA: TGTGCCAGTAGTATAGAGGGGGGGGCCTCCCCTTACAATGAGCAGTTCTTC. Its protein is CASSIEGGASPYNEQFF. V and J are TRBV19 and TRBJ2-1, with a tentative D call TRBD2 (7 bases). The CDR3 is made up of 17 amino acids. Looked up from germline, CDR1 is LNHDA and CDR2 is SQIVND (reference sequence). V was trimmed by 0 bases and J by 4 bases, leaving 16 bases between them.

The genes are TRBV19 and TRBJ2-1; D possibly corresponds to TRBD2 (5 bases). V lost 1 base, J lost 1 base, and 8 bases lay in between. There are 15 residues in the CDR3. The germline CDR1 and CDR2 sequences are LNHDA and SQIVND (reference sequence). In DNA, the CDR3 is TGTGCCAGTAGTATAGCCGGGATTTCCTACAATGAGCAGTTCTTC. This translates into CASSIAGISYNEQFF. The whole variable domain, filled in from reference TRBV19 and TRBJ2-1, reads DGGITQSPKYLFRKEGQNVTLSCEQNLNHDAMYWYRQDPGQGLRLIYYSQIVNDFQKGDIAEGYSVSREKKESFPLTVTSAQKNPTAFYLCASSIAGISYNEQFFGPGTRLTVL.

The V call is TRBV4-2, the J call TRBJ2-7; tentatively, D is TRBD2 (6 bases). Trimming shortened V by 0 bases and J by 7 bases, and 10 bases separated the two germline ends. CDR3 length: 13 residues. CDR1 and CDR2 from the germline V gene are LGHNA and YNFKEQ. The CDR3 reads CASSQDMGGEQYV. CDR3 bases: TGTGCCAGCAGCCAAGATATGGGGGGTGAGCAGTACGTC.

This clone has a handful of counts. This sequence joins TRBV2 and TRBJ1-6, with unresolved D. The CDR3 runs 16 residues. Germline V gene data show CDR1 as SNHLY and CDR2 as FYNNEI. Trimming shortened V by 0 bases and J by 7 bases, and 13 bases separated the two germline ends. The CDR3 loop is CASSEARPVQNSPLHF. The DNA of the CDR3 is TGTGCCAGCAGTGAAGCCAGGCCAGTTCAAAATTCACCCCTCCACTTT.

The rearrangement joins TRBV2 to TRBJ1-1, with 8 bases that match TRBD1. There are 15 residues in the CDR3. V was clipped by 6 bases and J by 5 bases; unmatched bases: 11. CDR1 is SNHLY and CDR2 is FYNNEI in the germline V gene. Here the CDR3 reads CASRGVRGRRTEAFF. CDR3 nucleotides: TGTGCCAGCAGGGGGGTCAGGGGGCGCCGGACTGAAGCTTTCTTT. Supplemented by reference TRBV2 and TRBJ1-1, the full variable domain reads EPEVTQTPSHQVTQMGQEVILRCVPISNHLYFYWYRQILGQKVEFLVSFYNNEISEKSEIFDDQFSVERPDGSNFTLKIRSTKLEDSAMYFCASRGVRGRRTEAFFGQGTRLTVV.